The clone carrying this TCR beta chain was picked up many times. The antigen is unknown. The data stem from a study of T cells in Graves' hyperthyroidism and ophthalmopathy. Whole-study findings and limits: In the analysis, a 13 V-J model separated ophthalmopathy from stable hyperthyroidism.

CDR3 length: 13 residues. Between the trimmed V and J ends, which lost 4 bases and 4 bases, there was a span of 8 bases. It was RNA transcripts that yielded the amplified TCR beta CDR3 regions. Primed by the HTBI set, a first-round RT-PCR was run on the TCR CDR3. TCRdb re-derived calls from the multiplex PCR reads in MiXCR, one entry per CDR3 protein. The sample lists some 400,000 distinct CDR3 sequences; about 18% were seen once. Sequenced: blood. This chain uses TRBV12-3 or TRBV12-4 with TRBJ1-5; D uncertain. This receptor was identified in a woman in her late teens or twenties with Graves' hyperthyroidism. CDR3 amino acids: CASSSVGNQPQHF. CDR3 coding DNA: TGTGCCAGCAGTTCGGTCGGGAATCAGCCCCAGCATTTT.